One and the same sample provided the 14 T cell receptor beta chains below, sequenced in a study of tumor T cells in aggressive B-cell lymphoma. TCRdb's copy holds only in-frame clones and misses some; the assay was immunoSEQ multiplex PCR. The top ten hold approximately 4.7% of the sample, which has about 2,500 clones, 65% to 85% seen once. Sequences were obtained from tumor tissue. The receptors come from an adult with diffuse large B cell lymphoma.

The chain carries TRBV20-1 and TRBJ1-1; D remains ambiguous. The CDR3 loop spans 11 amino acids. Trimming pared 7 bases from V and 1 base from J, leaving 7 bases between. Germline V gene sequence: CDR1 DFQATT, CDR2 SNEGSKA (reference sequence). CDR3 in amino acids: CSVTGNTEAFF. DNA for the CDR3: TGCAGTGTTACGGGGAACACTGAAGCTTTCTTT.

This chain joins TRBV9 and TRBJ2-2, with 12 bases aligning to TRBD2. Trimming cost V 4 bases and J 7 bases; bases outside gene matches: 8. There are 16 residues in the CDR3. CDR1 is SGDLS and CDR2 is YYNGEE in the germline V gene. The CDR3 loop reads CASSTQLAGGHGELFF. The CDR3 region has the DNA TGTGCCAGCAGCACCCAACTAGCGGGAGGTCACGGGGAGCTGTTTTTT.

The V gene is TRBV5-5, the J gene TRBJ2-3; TRBD1 might be the D (6 bases). CDR3 length: 17 amino acids. The V end lost 1 base, the J end lost 4 bases, and 19 bases lay between the germline ends. Germline values: CDR1 SGHKS, CDR2 YYEKEE (reference sequence). CDR3 sequence: CASSLITGQSRADTQYF. Written as DNA, the CDR3 is TGTGCCAGCAGCTTGATCACAGGGCAGTCTAGGGCAGATACGCAGTATTTT.

The J gene is TRBJ1-1, the V gene TRBV9; 8 nucleotides align to TRBD1. Germline CDR1 is SGDLS and CDR2 is YYNGEE. The CDR3 loop spans 13 amino acids. With V trimmed by 3 bases and J by 4 bases, 2 bases remained unmatched. CDR3 nucleotide sequence: TGTGCCAGCAGCGCACAGGGGGGCACTGAAGCTTTCTTT. This encodes CASSAQGGTEAFF.

In DNA form, the CDR3 reads TGTGCCAGCACCCAAGCGGGACTTAGGGATGAGCAGTTCTTC. This codes for CASTQAGLRDEQFF. The rearrangement links TRBV6-6 to TRBJ2-1, with 7 bases that match TRBD2. Germline V gives CDR1 MNHNY, CDR2 SVGAGI (reference sequence). Trimming at V came to 7 bases and at J to 8 bases, leaving 11 bases not matched to a gene. The CDR3 spans 14 residues.

V is TRBV15 and J is TRBJ1-1; D possibly corresponds to TRBD1 (5 bases). Trimming took off 0 bases at V and 0 bases at J, with 29 bases between the two ends. The CDR3 is 22 amino acids. Germline CDR1 is LNHNV and CDR2 is YYDKDF (reference sequence). The CDR3 DNA reads TGTGCCACCAGCAGAGATGGCCCATACACCATACAGGTTACTAACCTGAACACTGAAGCTTTCTTT. As protein: CATSRDGPYTIQVTNLNTEAFF.

The chain recombines TRBV5-1 with TRBJ2-5; a weak D match, TRBD1 (5 bases). The length of the CDR3 is 14 residues. Trimming removed 0 bases at V and 7 bases at J, with 13 bases between. Germline V gives CDR1 SGHRS, CDR2 YFSETQ. The DNA for the CDR3 is TGCGCCAGCAGCTTGGGCCGGAATCAGGGGACCCAGTACTTC. Translating gives CASSLGRNQGTQYF.

CDR3 region: CASSLASGSHEQFF. In nucleotides, the CDR3 is TGTGCCAGCAGCTTGGCTAGCGGGAGTCATGAGCAGTTCTTC. V and J are TRBV7-6 and TRBJ2-1; 10 bases agree with TRBD2. This CDR3 is 14 amino acids long. Germline V gives CDR1 SGHVS, CDR2 FNYEAQ. J was trimmed by 8 bases and V by 3 bases; bases with no gene match: 4.

V is TRBV28 and J is TRBJ1-5; tentative D call: TRBD1 (5 bases). Germline values: CDR1 MDHEN, CDR2 SYDVKM. Trimming pared 11 bases from V and 0 bases from J, leaving 11 bases between. There are 13 residues in the CDR3. The CDR3 DNA reads TGTGCCGGGGGGGGAGATAGCAATCAGCCCCAGCATTTT. It translates to CAGGGDSNQPQHF. The full variable domain, its missing parts supplied by reference TRBV28 and TRBJ1-5, is DVKVTQSSRYLVKRTGEKVFLECVQDMDHENMFWYRQDPGLGLRLIYFSYDVKMKEKGDIPEGYSVSREKKERFSLILESASTNQTSMYLCAGGGDSNQPQHFGDGTRLSIL.

The chain couples TRBV5-6 to TRBJ1-1; TRBD1 might be the D (6 bases). Germline-derived CDR1 and CDR2 are SGHDT and YYEEEE. The CDR3 is made up of 15 amino acids. Trimming pared 4 bases from V and 1 base from J, leaving 14 bases between. CDR3 region: CASSPIPQGNTEAFF. CDR3 bases: TGTGCCAGCAGCCCGATCCCACAGGGGAACACTGAAGCTTTCTTT. The variable domain in full, with the rest retrieved from reference TRBV5-6 and TRBJ1-1, is DAGVTQSPTHLIKTRGQQVTLRCSPKSGHDTVSWYQQALGQGPQFIFQYYEEEERQRGNFPDRFSGHQFPNYSSELNVNALLLGDSALYLCASSPIPQGNTEAFFGQGTRLTVV.

This clone appeared a few times. The gene calls are TRBV7-8 and TRBJ2-5, with D maybe TRBD2 (6 bases). Germline loops: CDR1 SGHVS, CDR2 FQNEAQ. V dropped 5 bases and J dropped 2 bases, with 15 bases sitting between them. There are 15 residues in the CDR3. DNA of the CDR3: TGTGCCAGCAGCCCTCGGCGGGGCTTACAAGAGACCCAGTACTTC. It specifies CASSPRRGLQETQYF.

The count of this clone is one. V and J are TRBV5-1 and TRBJ1-1; D is ambiguous. V was cut by 4 bases and J by 5 bases, with 15 bases left in between. Germline V lookup: CDR1 SGHRS, CDR2 YFSETQ. The CDR3 totals 14 residues. As DNA, the CDR3 is TGCGCCAGCAGCCCGAGGGTGGTGGGGACTGAAGCTTTCTTT. This sequence encodes CASSPRVVGTEAFF. Supplemented by reference TRBV5-1 and TRBJ1-1, the full variable domain reads KAGVTQTPRYLIKTRGQQVTLSCSPISGHRSVSWYQQTPGQGLQFLFEYFSETQRNKGNFPGRFSGRQFSNSRSEMNVSTLELGDSALYLCASSPRVVGTEAFFGQGTRLTVV.

The genes are TRBV25-1 and TRBJ1-4; D is unresolved. Trimming removed 3 bases at V and 4 bases at J, with 9 bases between. CDR3 length: 14 residues. Germline CDR1 is MGHDK and CDR2 is SYGVNS. The CDR3 loop is CASSEGSSNEKLFF. The DNA of the CDR3 is TGTGCCAGCAGTGAGGGCAGCAGTAATGAAAAACTGTTTTTT.

This clone appeared once. The chain carries TRBV28 and TRBJ1-5, with 7 bases that match TRBD1. Germline trimming cut 6 bases from V and 5 bases from J; bases unmatched to any gene: 10. This CDR3 has 15 amino acids. Germline V CDR1 and CDR2: MDHEN, SYDVKM. CDR3 sequence reads: CASSPPTGVHQPQHF. CDR3 nucleotides: TGTGCCAGCAGCCCCCCCACAGGGGTACATCAGCCCCAGCATTTT.